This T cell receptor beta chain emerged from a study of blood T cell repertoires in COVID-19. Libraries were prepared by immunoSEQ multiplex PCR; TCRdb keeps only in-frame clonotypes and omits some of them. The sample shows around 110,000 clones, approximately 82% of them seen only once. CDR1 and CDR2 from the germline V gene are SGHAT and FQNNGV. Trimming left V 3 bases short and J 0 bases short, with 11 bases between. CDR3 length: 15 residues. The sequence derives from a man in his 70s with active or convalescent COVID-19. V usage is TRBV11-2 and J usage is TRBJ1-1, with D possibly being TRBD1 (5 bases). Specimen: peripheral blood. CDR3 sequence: CASSFTGTMNTEAFF. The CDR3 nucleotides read TGTGCCAGCAGCTTCACAGGAACTATGAACACTGAAGCTTTCTTT.